Each of the 20 T cell receptor beta chains below was sequenced from the same sample in a study of early T cells in non-severe SARS-CoV-2 infection. TCRdb ran MiXCR on the 5' RACE reads and lists one entry per CDR3 protein. Of 55,000 to 75,000 distinct CDR3 sequences in the sample, about 9.9% were seen once. Sequencing was carried out using whole blood. The receptor source for this set is an adult who was a healthcare worker with PCR-confirmed SARS-CoV-2 infection or an uninfected control (not recorded which).

The rearrangement uses TRBV12-3 or TRBV12-4 and TRBJ2-4; D is uncertain. There are 14 residues in the CDR3. Trimming stripped 5 bases from V and 3 bases from J, with 11 bases between. The CDR3 nucleotides read TGTGCCAGCAGTCACCAGGCAGTCAAAAACATTCAGTACTTC. Translated, it gives CASSHQAVKNIQYF.

This clonotype was picked up many times. The chain is built from TRBV6-6 and TRBJ1-2; D is perhaps TRBD1 (6 bases). The CDR3 is 17 amino acids. Looked up from germline, CDR1 is MNHNY and CDR2 is SVGAGI (reference sequence). V gave up 8 bases and J gave up 4 bases, with 26 bases separating them. The CDR3 DNA sequence: TGTGCCAGCGCTGGGCGGGGGGCGCGGACCGAAAGCTATGGCTACACCTTC. Residues: CASAGRGARTESYGYTF.

This chain uses TRBV9 with TRBJ2-7; the D gene could be TRBD1 or TRBD2 (5 bases each). Germline V CDR1 and CDR2: SGDLS, YYNGEE. The V end lost 2 bases, the J end lost 4 bases, and 16 bases lay between the germline ends. This CDR3 comprises 15 residues. This CDR3 is CASSVGAGLNYEQYV. The CDR3 nucleotides read TGTGCCAGCAGCGTCGGGGCGGGCCTCAATTACGAGCAGTACGTC.

The sample holds a few counts of this clonotype. CDR3: CAWSYGQGTDTQYF. The CDR3 nucleotides are TGTGCCTGGAGTTACGGACAGGGAACAGATACGCAGTATTTT. The chain joins TRBV30 to TRBJ2-3; TRBD1 matches at 8 bases. The CDR3 is 14 amino acids. After removal of 2 bases from V and 3 bases from J, the junction contained 4 bases not matched to a gene. Germline V gives CDR1 GTSNPN, CDR2 SVGIG (reference sequence).

The V and J genes are TRBV7-2 and TRBJ2-1, with 7 positions matching TRBD2. From germline, CDR1 is SGHTA and CDR2 FQGNSA. The CDR3 has 15 residues. The V gene end was trimmed by 6 bases and the J gene end by 3 bases; junction bases not matched to a gene: 8. As DNA, the CDR3 is TGTGCCAGCAGACAAGTGGGGGGGGACTACAATGAGCAGTTCTTC. It encodes CASRQVGGDYNEQFF. The variable domain in full, completed from reference TRBV7-2 and TRBJ2-1, reads GAGVSQSPSNKVTEKGKDVELRCDPISGHTALYWYRQSLGQGLEFLIYFQGNSAPDKSGLPSDRFSAERTGGSVSTLTIQRTQQEDSAVYLCASRQVGGDYNEQFFGPGTRLTVL.

As for this clonotype: The limits of the CDR3 on the DNA are not certain, so only TCRdb's listed CDR3 is given. The V call is TRBV21-1, the J call TRBJ2-2; TRBD1, as called in the table, went unchecked against the DNA. TRBV21-1 is classified as a pseudogene. The CDR3 has 18 amino acids, counting both end residues. CDR3 protein: CASSKAVVSRGTPGSCFF.

Many counts were recorded for this clonotype. The V gene is TRBV20-1, the J gene TRBJ2-3, with D possibly matching TRBD2 (6 bases). The V gene's germline CDR1 is DFQATT and CDR2 SNEGSKA (reference sequence). Between the trimmed V and J ends, which lost 6 bases and 1 base, there was a span of 14 bases. The CDR3 contains 14 residues. The CDR3 reads CSARDFRGTDTQYF. CDR3 DNA: TGCAGTGCCCGGGACTTTCGAGGCACAGATACGCAGTATTTT.

A few counts support this clonotype. The CDR3 DNA follows: TGTGCCAGCAGTGAACAGGGGGGAAATGAAAAACTGTTTTTT. Protein sequence: CASSEQGGNEKLFF. V is TRBV2 and J is TRBJ1-4; TRBD1 agrees at 7 bases. J gave up 5 bases and V 2 bases, and 2 bases lay outside the gene matches. Germline V gives CDR1 SNHLY, CDR2 FYNNEI. This CDR3 comprises 14 residues.

This clonotype was seen only a few times. CDR3 in amino acids: CAWLGSTSAGELFF. CDR3 nucleotide sequence: TGTGCCTGGCTAGGGTCAACTTCGGCCGGGGAGCTGTTTTTT. This chain links TRBV30 with TRBJ2-2; D is uncertain. The CDR3 totals 14 residues. Germline lookup yields CDR1 GTSNPN and CDR2 SVGIG (reference sequence). V was shortened by 5 bases and J by 6 bases, with 16 bases between the two germline ends.

This clonotype has a handful of counts. This chain uses TRBV7-9 with TRBJ1-1; D not resolved. The CDR3 sequence is 15 residues long. Trimming took 4 bases from V and 0 from J, leaving 12 bases between them. CDR1 and CDR2 (germline): SEHNR, FQNEAQ (reference sequence). The CDR3 spells CASSSTVVLNTEAFF. DNA for the CDR3: TGTGCCAGCAGCTCTACGGTCGTTCTGAACACTGAAGCTTTCTTT.

This clonotype showed up many times. The rearrangement uses TRBV5-8 and TRBJ1-3; D unclear. This CDR3 has 15 amino acids. In germline, CDR1 is SGHTS, CDR2 YDEGEE. V was shortened by 1 base and J by 0 bases, with 8 bases between the two germline ends. CDR3 bases: TGTGCCAGCAGCTTGATGAGTTTCTCTGGAAACACCATATATTTT. The encoded protein is CASSLMSFSGNTIYF.

This rearrangement joins TRBV14 to TRBJ1-1; D perhaps matches TRBD1 (6 bases). Germline-derived CDR1 and CDR2 are SGHDN and FVKESK. The CDR3 covers 14 residues. The V gene lost 1 base and the J gene lost 3 bases, with 9 bases spanning the gap. This CDR3 is CASSQVDRYTEAFF. The CDR3 bases are TGTGCCAGCAGCCAAGTCGACAGGTACACTGAAGCTTTCTTT.

This clonotype was seen a handful of times. V usage is TRBV5-6 and J usage is TRBJ1-2, with D tentatively TRBD1 (6 bases). Germline CDR1 reads SGHDT; CDR2 reads YYEEEE. The CDR3 sequence is 14 residues long. V gave up 5 bases and J gave up 2 bases, with 13 bases separating them. The CDR3 reads CASSLSGANYGYTF. As DNA, the CDR3 is TGTGCCAGCAGTCTTTCAGGGGCAAACTATGGCTACACCTTC.

This chain uses TRBV7-2 with TRBJ2-1; D call uncertain. From germline, CDR1 is SGHTA and CDR2 FQGNSA. The ends were cut back, 4 bases at V and 5 bases at J, with 9 bases in the middle. The CDR3 covers 13 residues. The CDR3 DNA reads as TGTGCCAGCAGCTATGCGATTCACAATGAGCAGTTCTTC. This gives the protein CASSYAIHNEQFF.

This chain connects TRBV11-2 to TRBJ2-3; D not certain. CDR3 length: 11 amino acids. Germline loops: CDR1 SGHAT, CDR2 FQNNGV. V was clipped by 2 bases and J by 5 bases, with 2 bases between them. CDR3 loop: CASSLLDTQYF. The CDR3 region has the DNA TGTGCCAGCAGCTTACTAGATACGCAGTATTTT.

The V gene is TRBV5-5, the J gene TRBJ2-1; TRBD2 agrees at 9 bases. V lost 0 bases, J lost 3 bases, and 4 bases stayed unmatched. The CDR3 is 16 amino acids. The germline V gene has CDR1 SGHKS and CDR2 YYEKEE (reference sequence). The DNA of the CDR3 is TGTGCCAGCAGCTTGGTAGGGACTAGCCTCTACAATGAGCAGTTCTTC. It yields the protein CASSLVGTSLYNEQFF.

A few counts support this clonotype. This sequence joins TRBV25-1 and TRBJ1-1; D may be TRBD1 (5 bases). Germline CDR1 and CDR2: MGHDK and SYGVNS. With 6 bases removed from V and 1 base from J, the gap between germline ends came to 18 bases. This CDR3 contains 16 residues. CDR3 in amino acids: CASRSSGTAKNTEAFF. The CDR3 nucleotides read TGTGCCAGCAGGAGTTCCGGGACGGCAAAGAACACTGAAGCTTTCTTT. Looking up the rest from reference TRBV25-1 and TRBJ1-1 gives the full variable domain: EADIYQTPRYLVIGTGKKITLECSQTMGHDKMYWYQQDPGMELHLIHYSYGVNSTEKGDLSSESTVSRIRTEHFPLTLESARPSHTSQYLCASRSSGTAKNTEAFFGQGTRLTVV.

This chain links TRBV10-3 with TRBJ2-3, with D perhaps matching TRBD2 (6 bases). CDR3 length equals 13 residues. Trimming shortened V by 3 bases and J by 3 bases, and 7 bases separated the two germline ends. Per germline, CDR1 ENHRY and CDR2 SYGVKD. CDR3 loop: CAISDGGTDTQYF. The CDR3 DNA reads as TGTGCCATCAGTGACGGGGGTACAGATACGCAGTATTTT.

A note on this clonotype: Since the CDR3 does not end with the conserved phenylalanine or tryptophan, this likely comes from a read error. No DNA is shown, since the ends of the CDR3 on it are uncertain; the CDR3 is the one TCRdb lists. The V call is TRBV24-1, the J call TRBJ2-7. The CDR3 spans 10 residues, counting both ends. Germline V CDR1 and CDR2: KGHDR, SFDVKD. CDR3: CATSALRVWD.

This clonotype was seen only a few times. The chain carries TRBV3-1 and TRBJ2-4; TRBD1 or TRBD2 may be the D gene (5 bases each). The V gene lost 1 base and the J gene lost 6 bases, with 16 bases spanning the gap. Germline V gives CDR1 LGHDT, CDR2 YNNKEL (reference sequence). This CDR3 has 16 amino acids. CDR3 protein: CASSQGAVGVGNIQYF. DNA for the CDR3: TGTGCCAGCAGCCAAGGGGCTGTGGGGGTTGGAAACATTCAGTACTTC.